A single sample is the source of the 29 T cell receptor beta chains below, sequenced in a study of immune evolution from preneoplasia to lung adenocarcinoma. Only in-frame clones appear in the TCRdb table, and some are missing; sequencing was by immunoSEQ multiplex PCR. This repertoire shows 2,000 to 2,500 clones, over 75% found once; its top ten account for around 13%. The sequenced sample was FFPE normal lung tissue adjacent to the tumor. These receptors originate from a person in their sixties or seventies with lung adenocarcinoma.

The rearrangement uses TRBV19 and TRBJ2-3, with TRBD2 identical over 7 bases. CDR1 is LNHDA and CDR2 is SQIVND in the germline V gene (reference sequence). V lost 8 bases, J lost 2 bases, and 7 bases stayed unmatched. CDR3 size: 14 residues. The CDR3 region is CASQTSVITDTQYF. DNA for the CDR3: TGTGCCAGTCAAACTAGCGTGATCACAGATACGCAGTATTTT.

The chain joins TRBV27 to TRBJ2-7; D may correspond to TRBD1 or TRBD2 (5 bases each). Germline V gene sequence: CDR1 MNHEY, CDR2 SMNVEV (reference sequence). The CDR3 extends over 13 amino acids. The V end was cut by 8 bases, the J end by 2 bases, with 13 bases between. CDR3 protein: CASGRDATYEQYF. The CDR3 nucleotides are TGTGCCAGCGGCCGGGACGCAACCTACGAGCAGTACTTC.

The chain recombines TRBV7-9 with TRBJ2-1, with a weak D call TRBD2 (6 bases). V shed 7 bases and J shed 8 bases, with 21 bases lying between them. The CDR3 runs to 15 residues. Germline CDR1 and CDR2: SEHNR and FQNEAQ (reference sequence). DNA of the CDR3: TGTGCCAGCAATTCCGGGGGTAGCGCCACCGATGAGCAGTTCTTC. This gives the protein CASNSGGSATDEQFF.

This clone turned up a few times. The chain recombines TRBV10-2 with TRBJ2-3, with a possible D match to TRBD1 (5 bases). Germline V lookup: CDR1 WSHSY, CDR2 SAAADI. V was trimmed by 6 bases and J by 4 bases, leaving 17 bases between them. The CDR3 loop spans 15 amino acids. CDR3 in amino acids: CASRSGMVGPDTQYF. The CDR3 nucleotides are TGCGCCAGCAGATCAGGGATGGTTGGGCCAGATACGCAGTATTTT.

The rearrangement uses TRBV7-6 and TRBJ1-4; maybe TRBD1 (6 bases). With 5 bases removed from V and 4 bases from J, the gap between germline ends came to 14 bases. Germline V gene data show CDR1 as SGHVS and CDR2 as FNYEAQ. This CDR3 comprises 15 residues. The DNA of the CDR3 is TGTGCCAGCAGCACAAACAGGGCGGGTAATGAAAAACTGTTTTTT. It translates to CASSTNRAGNEKLFF.

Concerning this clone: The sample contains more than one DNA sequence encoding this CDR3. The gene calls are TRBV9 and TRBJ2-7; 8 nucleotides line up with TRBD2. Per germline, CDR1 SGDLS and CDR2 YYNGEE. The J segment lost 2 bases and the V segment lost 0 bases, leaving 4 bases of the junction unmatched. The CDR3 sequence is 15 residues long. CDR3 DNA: TGTGCCAGCAGCGTAGGTAGCGGGAAGACCTACGAGCAGTACTTC. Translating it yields CASSVGSGKTYEQYF.

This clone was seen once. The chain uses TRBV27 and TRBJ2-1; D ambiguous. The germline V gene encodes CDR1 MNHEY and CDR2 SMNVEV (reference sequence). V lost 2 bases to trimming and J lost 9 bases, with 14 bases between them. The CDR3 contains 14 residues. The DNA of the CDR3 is TGTGCCAGCAGTTTAGGGCCAGGTGCCATTGAGCAGTTCTTC. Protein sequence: CASSLGPGAIEQFF.

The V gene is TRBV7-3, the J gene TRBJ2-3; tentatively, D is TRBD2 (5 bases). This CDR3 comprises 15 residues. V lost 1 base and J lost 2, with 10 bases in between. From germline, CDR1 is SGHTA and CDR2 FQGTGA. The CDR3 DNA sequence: TGTGCCAGCAGCTTAAGCGGGCACCACACAGATACGCAGTATTTT. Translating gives CASSLSGHHTDTQYF.

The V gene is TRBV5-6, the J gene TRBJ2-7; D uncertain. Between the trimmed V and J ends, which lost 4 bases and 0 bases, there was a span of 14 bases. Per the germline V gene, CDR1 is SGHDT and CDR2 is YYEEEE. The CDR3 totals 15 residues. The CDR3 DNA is TGTGCCAGCAGCCCGACATTCTTTTCCTCCTACGAGCAGTACTTC. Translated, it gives CASSPTFFSSYEQYF.

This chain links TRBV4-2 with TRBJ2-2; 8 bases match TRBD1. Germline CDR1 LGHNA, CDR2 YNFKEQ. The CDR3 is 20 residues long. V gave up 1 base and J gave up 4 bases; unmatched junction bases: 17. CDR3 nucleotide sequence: TGTGCCAGCAGCCAAGGACCAACCTTGGGGCGGACAGGGCGCACCGGGGAGCTGTTTTTT. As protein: CASSQGPTLGRTGRTGELFF.

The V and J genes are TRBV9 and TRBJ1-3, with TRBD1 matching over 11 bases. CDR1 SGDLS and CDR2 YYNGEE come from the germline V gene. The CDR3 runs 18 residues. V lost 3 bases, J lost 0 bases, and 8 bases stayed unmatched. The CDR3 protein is CASSALTGTGGSGNTIYF. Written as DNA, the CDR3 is TGTGCCAGCAGCGCGCTGACCGGGACAGGGGGCTCTGGAAACACCATATATTTT.

The CDR3 loop reads CASSQAAGDSPYEQYF. The CDR3 nucleotides read TGCGCCAGCAGCCAAGCCGCCGGGGACAGCCCCTACGAGCAGTACTTC. This chain joins TRBV4-3 and TRBJ2-7; 7 bases fit TRBD1. This CDR3 spans 16 amino acids. Germline V CDR1 and CDR2: LGHNA, YSLEER. The V and J ends lost 1 base and 2 bases, in that order; junction bases with no gene match: 8.

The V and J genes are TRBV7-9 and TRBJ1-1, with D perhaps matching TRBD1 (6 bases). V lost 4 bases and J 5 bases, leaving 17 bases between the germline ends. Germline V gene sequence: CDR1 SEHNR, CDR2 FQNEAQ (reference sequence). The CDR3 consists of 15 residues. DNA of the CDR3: TGTGCCAGCAGCTACTCAGGGGTTGCGGGAACTGAAGCTTTCTTT. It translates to CASSYSGVAGTEAFF.

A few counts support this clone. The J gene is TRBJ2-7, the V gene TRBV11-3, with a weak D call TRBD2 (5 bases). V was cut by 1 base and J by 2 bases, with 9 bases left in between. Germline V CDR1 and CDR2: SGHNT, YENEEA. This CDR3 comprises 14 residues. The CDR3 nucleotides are TGTGCCAGCAGCTTAGGGGATAGCGCCTACGAGCAGTACTTC. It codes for CASSLGDSAYEQYF.

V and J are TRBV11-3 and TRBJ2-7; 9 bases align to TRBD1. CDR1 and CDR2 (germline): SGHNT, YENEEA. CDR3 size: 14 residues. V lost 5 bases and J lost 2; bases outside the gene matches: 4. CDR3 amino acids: CASSQGQGAYEQYF. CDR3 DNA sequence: TGTGCCAGCAGCCAGGGACAGGGAGCCTACGAGCAGTACTTC.

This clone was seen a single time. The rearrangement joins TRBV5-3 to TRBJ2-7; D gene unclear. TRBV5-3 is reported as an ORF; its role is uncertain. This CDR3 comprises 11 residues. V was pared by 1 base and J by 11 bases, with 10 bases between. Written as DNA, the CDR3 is TGTGCCAGAAGCTTGACGGGTTCGGAGTACTTC. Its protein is CARSLTGSEYF.

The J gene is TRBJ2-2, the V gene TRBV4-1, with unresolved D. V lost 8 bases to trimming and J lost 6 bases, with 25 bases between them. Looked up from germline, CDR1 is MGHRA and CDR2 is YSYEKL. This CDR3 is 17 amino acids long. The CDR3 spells CASSSTYIGEDAGELFF. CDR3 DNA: TGCGCCAGCTCATCGACATATATAGGAGAGGATGCCGGGGAGCTGTTTTTT.

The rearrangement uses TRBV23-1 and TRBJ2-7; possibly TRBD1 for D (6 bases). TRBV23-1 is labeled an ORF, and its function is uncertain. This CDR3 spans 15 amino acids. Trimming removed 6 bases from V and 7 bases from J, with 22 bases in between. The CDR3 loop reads CASSLPGHLPGEQYF. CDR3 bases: TGCGCCAGCAGCTTACCGGGACACCTCCCGGGGGAGCAGTACTTC.

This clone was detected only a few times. The CDR3 spells CASSQGSHTDTQYF. In DNA, the CDR3 is TGTGCCAGCTCACAAGGGAGCCACACAGATACGCAGTATTTT. V gene TRBV18 combines with J gene TRBJ2-3; D is perhaps TRBD2 (5 bases). This CDR3 is 14 amino acids long. The germline CDR1 and CDR2 sequences are KGHSH and LQKENI. V was pared by 4 bases and J by 2 bases, with 10 bases between.

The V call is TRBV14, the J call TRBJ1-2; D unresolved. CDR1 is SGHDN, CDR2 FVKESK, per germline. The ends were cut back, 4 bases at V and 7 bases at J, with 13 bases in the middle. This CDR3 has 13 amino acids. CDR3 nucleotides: TGTGCCAGCAGCCCCCTCAAGCGGGGTGGCTACACCTTC. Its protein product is CASSPLKRGGYTF.

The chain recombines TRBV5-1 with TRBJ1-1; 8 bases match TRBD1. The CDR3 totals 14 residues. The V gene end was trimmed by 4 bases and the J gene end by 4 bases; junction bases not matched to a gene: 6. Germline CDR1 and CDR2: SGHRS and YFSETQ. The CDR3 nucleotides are TGCGCCAGCAGCAACCGGGACAGGCTCACTGAAGCTTTCTTT. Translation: CASSNRDRLTEAFF.

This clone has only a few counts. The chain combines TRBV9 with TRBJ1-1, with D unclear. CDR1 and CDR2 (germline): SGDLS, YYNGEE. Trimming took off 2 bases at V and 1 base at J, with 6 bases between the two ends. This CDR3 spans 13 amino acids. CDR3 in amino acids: CASSVAGNTEAFF. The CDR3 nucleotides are TGTGCCAGCAGCGTCGCGGGGAACACTGAAGCTTTCTTT. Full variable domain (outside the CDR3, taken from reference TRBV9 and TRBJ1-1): DSGVTQTPKHLITATGQRVTLRCSPRSGDLSVYWYQQSLDQGLQFLIQYYNGEERAKGNILERFSAQQFPDLHSELNLSSLELGDSALYFCASSVAGNTEAFFGQGTRLTVV.

For the CDR3, the DNA is TGTGCCAGCAGTTCGGACCCCTACAATGAGCAGTTCTTC. This gives the protein CASSSDPYNEQFF. The V and J genes are TRBV6-1 and TRBJ2-1; D remains unclear. Deletions cut 5 bases from V and 2 bases from J, with 7 bases between. This CDR3 comprises 13 residues. Germline CDR1 MNHNS, CDR2 SASEGT.

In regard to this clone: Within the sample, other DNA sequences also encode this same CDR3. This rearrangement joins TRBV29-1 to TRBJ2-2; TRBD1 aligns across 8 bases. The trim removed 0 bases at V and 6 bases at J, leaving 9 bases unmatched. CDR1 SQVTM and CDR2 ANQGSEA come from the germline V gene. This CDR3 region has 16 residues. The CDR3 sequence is CSVEERDRGKAGELFF. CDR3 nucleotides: TGCAGCGTTGAAGAACGCGACAGGGGCAAGGCCGGGGAGCTGTTTTTT.

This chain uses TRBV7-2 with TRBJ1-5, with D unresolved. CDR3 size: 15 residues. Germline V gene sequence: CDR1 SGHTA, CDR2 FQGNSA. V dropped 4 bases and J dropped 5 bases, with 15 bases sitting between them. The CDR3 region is CASSSGQPGDQPQHF. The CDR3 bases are TGTGCCAGCAGCTCCGGGCAGCCTGGCGATCAGCCCCAGCATTTT. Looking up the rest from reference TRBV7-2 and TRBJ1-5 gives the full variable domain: GAGVSQSPSNKVTEKGKDVELRCDPISGHTALYWYRQSLGQGLEFLIYFQGNSAPDKSGLPSDRFSAERTGGSVSTLTIQRTQQEDSAVYLCASSSGQPGDQPQHFGDGTRLSIL.

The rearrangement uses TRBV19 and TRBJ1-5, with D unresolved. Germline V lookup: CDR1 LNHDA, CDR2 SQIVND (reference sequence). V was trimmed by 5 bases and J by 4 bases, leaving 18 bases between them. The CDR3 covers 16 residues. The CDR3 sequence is CASSSRTPSENQPQHF. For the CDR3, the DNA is TGTGCCAGTAGTTCAAGGACTCCAAGCGAGAATCAGCCCCAGCATTTT.

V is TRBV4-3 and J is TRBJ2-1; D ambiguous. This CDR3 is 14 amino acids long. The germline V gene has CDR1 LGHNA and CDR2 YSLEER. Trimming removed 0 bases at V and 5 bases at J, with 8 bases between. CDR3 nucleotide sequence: TGCGCCAGCAGCCAAGAAGATCAGCACAATGAGCAGTTCTTC. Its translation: CASSQEDQHNEQFF.

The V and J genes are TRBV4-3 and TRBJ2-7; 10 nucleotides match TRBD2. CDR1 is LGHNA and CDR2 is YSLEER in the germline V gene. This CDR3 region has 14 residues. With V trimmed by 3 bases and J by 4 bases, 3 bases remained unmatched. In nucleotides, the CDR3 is TGCGCCAGCAGCCAGGGTAGCGGGAGGTACGAGCAGTACTTC. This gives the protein CASSQGSGRYEQYF.

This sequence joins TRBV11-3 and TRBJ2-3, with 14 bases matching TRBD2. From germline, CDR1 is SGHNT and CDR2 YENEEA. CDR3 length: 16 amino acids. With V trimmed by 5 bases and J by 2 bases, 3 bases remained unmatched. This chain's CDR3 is CASSRGLAGDTDTQYF. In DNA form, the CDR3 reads TGTGCCAGCAGCAGGGGACTAGCGGGAGACACAGATACGCAGTATTTT.